This T cell receptor beta chain was identified during a study of T-cell memory formation after mild COVID-19. General study points: Later expanders leaned toward CD4+, whereas clones contracting from day 15 to 85 were balanced CD4/CD8. Researchers report contracting CD4+ clones mostly in CM and EM, with CD8+ clones in EMRA. Certain responding clones were present in pre-infection memory, suggesting participation of cross-reactive memory.

Employing constant-segment primers, 5'RACE generated TCR alpha and TCR beta cDNA libraries bearing sample barcodes and UMIs. MiXCR, applied by TCRdb to the 5' RACE reads, yields one record per CDR3 protein. The table shows roughly 320,000 distinct CDR3 sequences, with over 25% occurring only once. In its sample, this clonotype was seen a few times. No antigen is known for it. Germline V lookup: CDR1 KGHDR, CDR2 SFDVKD. The CDR3 consists of 13 residues. V lost 7 bases and J lost 8, with 14 bases in between. This TCR derives from an adult woman who had mild COVID-19 (a few samples of this study predate the infection). Cell type and time point are not known. Sample: PBMCs or a T cell subset sorted from them (not recorded which). This chain links TRBV24-1 with TRBJ2-1; possibly TRBD1 or TRBD2 for D (6 bases each). The CDR3 bases are TGTGCCACCAGCCCCGGGGGCTGGGATGAGCAGTTCTTC. This encodes CATSPGGWDEQFF.